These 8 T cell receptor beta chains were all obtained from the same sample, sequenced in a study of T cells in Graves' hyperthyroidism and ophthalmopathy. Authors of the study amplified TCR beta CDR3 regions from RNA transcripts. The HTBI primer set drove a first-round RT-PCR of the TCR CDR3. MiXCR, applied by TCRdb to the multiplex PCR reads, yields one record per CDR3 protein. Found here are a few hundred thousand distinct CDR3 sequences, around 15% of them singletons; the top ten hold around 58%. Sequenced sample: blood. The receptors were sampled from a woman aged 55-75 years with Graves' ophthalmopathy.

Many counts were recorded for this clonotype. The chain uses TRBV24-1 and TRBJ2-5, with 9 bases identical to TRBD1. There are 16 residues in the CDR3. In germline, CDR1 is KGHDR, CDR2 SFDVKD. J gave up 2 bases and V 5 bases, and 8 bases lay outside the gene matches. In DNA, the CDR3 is TGTGCCACCAGTGGACTGACAGGGGGAGGACAAGAGACCCAGTACTTC. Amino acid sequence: CATSGLTGGGQETQYF.

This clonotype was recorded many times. The CDR3 reads CAISDTVNRADTQYF. In DNA form, the CDR3 reads TGTGCCATCAGTGATACAGTAAATCGTGCAGATACGCAGTATTTT. This chain joins TRBV10-3 and TRBJ2-3; D ambiguous. In germline, CDR1 is ENHRY, CDR2 SYGVKD. V was trimmed by 3 bases and J by 4 bases, leaving 14 bases between them. The CDR3 is made up of 15 amino acids.

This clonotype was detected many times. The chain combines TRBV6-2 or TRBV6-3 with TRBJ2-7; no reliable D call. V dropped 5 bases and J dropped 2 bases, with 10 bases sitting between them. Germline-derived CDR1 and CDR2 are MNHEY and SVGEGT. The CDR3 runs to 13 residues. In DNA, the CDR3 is TGTGCCAGCAGTCCGAGGCAAACCTACGAGCAGTACTTC. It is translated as CASSPRQTYEQYF.

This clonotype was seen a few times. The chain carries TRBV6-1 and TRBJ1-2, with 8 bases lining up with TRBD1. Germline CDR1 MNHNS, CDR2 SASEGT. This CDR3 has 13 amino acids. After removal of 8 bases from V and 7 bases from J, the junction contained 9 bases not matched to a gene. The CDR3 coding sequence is TGTGCCAGCCGACCCGACAGGGGTCTTGGCTACACCTTC. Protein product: CASRPDRGLGYTF.

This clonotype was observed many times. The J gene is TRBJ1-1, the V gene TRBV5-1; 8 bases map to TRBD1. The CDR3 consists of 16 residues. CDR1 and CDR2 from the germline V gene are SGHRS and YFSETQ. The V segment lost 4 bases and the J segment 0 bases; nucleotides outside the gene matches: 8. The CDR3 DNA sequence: TGCGCCAGCAGCCCCGGGACAGGAGGTTTGAACACTGAAGCTTTCTTT. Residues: CASSPGTGGLNTEAFF.

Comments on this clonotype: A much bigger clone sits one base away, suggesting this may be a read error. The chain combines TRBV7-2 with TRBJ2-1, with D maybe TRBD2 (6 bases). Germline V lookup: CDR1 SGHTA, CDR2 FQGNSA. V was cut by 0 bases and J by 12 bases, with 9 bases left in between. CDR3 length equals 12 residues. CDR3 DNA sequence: TGTGCCAGCAGCTTAGCGCGGGACGCGCAGTTCTTC. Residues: CASSLARDAQFF.

As DNA, the CDR3 is TGTGCCAGCAGCCACCGGGACAACCAAGAGACCCAGTACTTC. Amino acid sequence: CASSHRDNQETQYF. The chain uses TRBV7-9 and TRBJ2-5, with D possibly matching TRBD1 (6 bases). Germline V lookup: CDR1 SEHNR, CDR2 FQNEAQ (reference sequence). Trimming cost V 5 bases and J 0 bases, with 10 bases left between them. The CDR3 is made up of 14 amino acids.

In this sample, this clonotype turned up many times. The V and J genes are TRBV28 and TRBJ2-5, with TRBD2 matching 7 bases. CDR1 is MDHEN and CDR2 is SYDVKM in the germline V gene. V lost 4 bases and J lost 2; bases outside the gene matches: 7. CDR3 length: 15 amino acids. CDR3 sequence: CASSSISGQQETQYF. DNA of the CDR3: TGTGCCAGCAGTTCGATTAGCGGGCAACAAGAGACCCAGTACTTC.